Reported below is one TCR beta chain. As processed by the authors: Reference gene primer amplification yielded estimated nucleated cell counts. The assay was immunoSEQ multiplex PCR, and TCRdb's table has in-frame clones only and misses some. That table furnishes V, J and clone size, whereas the DNA furnished D and trimming. Here the sample spans fewer than 250,000 clones, roughly 80% being singletons. The sample is drawn from a study of blood T cell repertoires in COVID-19. Study-wide context: Collection of acute and convalescent COVID-19 samples took place in the United States, Italy and Spain. PBMCs, B-cell-depleted T cells, or T cells provided the cDNA or gDNA that made up the material.

The junction had 6 bases not matched to a gene; V was cut back by 0 bases and J by 15 bases. The CDR3 contains 13 residues. Germline assignment: CDR1 KGHDR and CDR2 SFDVKD. The clonotype originates from a woman aged 55 to 70 with active or convalescent COVID-19. The gene calls are TRBV24-1 and TRBJ2-1; 8 nucleotides line up with TRBD2. Sequencing used peripheral blood. CDR3 nucleotide sequence: TGTGCCACCAGTGATTTGTCGGGGGGGATTAGGTTCTTC. Its translation is CATSDLSGGIRFF.